This TCR beta chain originates from a study of control samples from healthy donors and cancer patients. The count of this clone is one. The V end lost 1 base, the J end lost 10 bases, and 11 bases lay between the germline ends. Per germline, CDR1 SGHTA and CDR2 FQGNSA. This CDR3 has 14 residues. Here immunoSEQ multiplex PCR was the method, and the copy in TCRdb shows in-frame clones only, minus some. The repertoire includes more than 95,000 clones, 80% to 90% of them detected once, and about 8.7% sits in the top ten. Sequencing was performed on blood. The chain carries TRBV7-2 and TRBJ1-6, with D perhaps TRBD1 (5 bases). The source is a man in his forties in good health. CDR3 in amino acids: CASSLDLRDSPLHF. The CDR3 DNA reads TGTGCCAGCAGCTTAGACCTCAGGGACTCACCCCTCCACTTT.